The 15 T cell receptor beta chains presented below share a single source sample, sequenced in a study of blood T cells in healthy people across ages. PCR was performed a second time for roughly 7 to 11 cycles using a sample-barcoded 5' primer and a J-beta primer mix. TCRdb re-called the 5' RACE reads through MiXCR, storing one row per CDR3 protein. The sample lists over a million distinct CDR3 sequences, around 43% occurring once. The sample consisted of blood. These receptors were obtained from a woman between 55 and 75 years old in good health.

The CDR3 DNA reads TGTGCCAGCAGTTCCGGGACTAGCGGGCCGCGCTCCTACAATGAGCAGTTCTTC. Translating it yields CASSSGTSGPRSYNEQFF. V gene TRBV27 combines with J gene TRBJ2-1; 12 bases align to TRBD2. CDR3 size: 18 residues. The junction had 7 bases not matched to a gene; V was cut back by 4 bases and J by 0 bases. Germline V gene data show CDR1 as MNHEY and CDR2 as SMNVEV (reference sequence).

The rearrangement uses TRBV7-8 and TRBJ2-7; TRBD1 is a possible D gene (6 bases). The CDR3 runs 16 residues. Deletions cut 5 bases from V and 0 bases from J, with 17 bases between. CDR1 is SGHVS and CDR2 is FQNEAQ in the germline V gene. Here the CDR3 reads CASSARRLGGSYEQYF. CDR3 bases: TGTGCCAGCAGCGCCCGGCGGCTAGGGGGCTCCTACGAGCAGTACTTC.

This clonotype showed up just a few times. V is TRBV20-1 and J is TRBJ2-5, with D perhaps being TRBD1 or TRBD2 (5 bases each). Per germline, CDR1 DFQATT and CDR2 SNEGSKA (reference sequence). CDR3 length equals 13 residues. V lost 5 bases and J lost 1, with 11 bases in between. In DNA form, the CDR3 reads TGCAGTGCTCTCCGAGGGACCCAAGAGACCCAGTACTTC. Translated: CSALRGTQETQYF.

The V call is TRBV28, the J call TRBJ2-5, with 7 bases matching TRBD1. CDR3 length: 13 residues. Germline V gene data show CDR1 as MDHEN and CDR2 as SYDVKM. V dropped 6 bases and J dropped 11; count of bases not matched to a gene: 12. CDR3 region: CASRRTGWIEQYF. The CDR3 DNA reads as TGTGCCAGCAGGAGGACAGGATGGATAGAGCAGTACTTC.

This clonotype has a count of ten or more. CDR3 nucleotides: TGTGCCAGCAGTTTCTCCGGGACGGCCTACGAGCAGTACTTC. Translating it yields CASSFSGTAYEQYF. The V call is TRBV27, the J call TRBJ2-7, with D perhaps matching TRBD1 or TRBD2 (5 bases each). V was cut by 3 bases and J by 2 bases, with 11 bases left in between. The length of the CDR3 is 14 residues. Germline loops: CDR1 MNHEY, CDR2 SMNVEV (reference sequence).

The chain carries TRBV5-1 and TRBJ2-1, with TRBD2 matching over 7 bases. Germline-derived CDR1 and CDR2 are SGHRS and YFSETQ. Trimming removed 4 bases from V and 2 bases from J; junction bases left unmatched: 9. CDR3 length: 16 amino acids. The CDR3 nucleotides are TGCGCCAGCAGCCCTAGCGGACTTCTGACCTACAATGAGCAGTTCTTC. It codes for CASSPSGLLTYNEQFF.

The CDR3 coding sequence is TGTGCCACCAAGGAAAGACTAGCGGGTGTGCACACCGGGGAGCTGTTTTTT. Amino acids: CATKERLAGVHTGELFF. The chain has TRBV7-2 and TRBJ2-2; TRBD2 matches at 10 bases. The V gene end was trimmed by 10 bases and the J gene end by 3 bases; junction bases not matched to a gene: 14. CDR1 is SGHTA, CDR2 FQGNSA, per germline. CDR3 length equals 17 residues.

The chain combines TRBV20-1 with TRBJ2-5; the D gene could be TRBD1 or TRBD2 (5 bases each). Trimming took off 1 base at V and 0 bases at J, with 21 bases between the two ends. Germline V gives CDR1 DFQATT, CDR2 SNEGSKA (reference sequence). The CDR3 length is 18 residues. As DNA, the CDR3 is TGCAGTGCTAGAGGCCCCCTTGAGGGGTGGTATCACCAAGAGACCCAGTACTTC. It translates to CSARGPLEGWYHQETQYF.

The chain employs TRBV25-1 and TRBJ1-1; D uncertain. The CDR3 length is 11 residues. Trimming shortened V by 3 bases and J by 6 bases, and 5 bases separated the two germline ends. The germline V gene encodes CDR1 MGHDK and CDR2 SYGVNS. The CDR3 DNA reads as TGTGCCAGCAGTGAGAGGCCTGAAGCTTTCTTT. This translates into CASSERPEAFF.

V gene TRBV2 combines with J gene TRBJ2-1; 7 bases agree with TRBD1. The CDR3 is made up of 16 amino acids. The V gene's germline CDR1 is SNHLY and CDR2 FYNNEI. After removal of 2 bases from V and 0 bases from J, the junction contained 4 bases not matched to a gene. For the CDR3, the DNA is TGTGCCAGCAGTGAAAGGGGGCAGAGCTCCTACAATGAGCAGTTCTTC. As protein: CASSERGQSSYNEQFF.

To note about this clonotype: A single base separates this from a much larger clone, so it may be a read error. This chain joins TRBV27 and TRBJ2-4; no clear D gene. CDR3 length: 14 residues. CDR1 and CDR2 (germline): MNHEY, SMNVEV (reference sequence). CDR3 region: CTSSLSSLMNIQYF. The CDR3 DNA reads as TGTACCAGCAGTTTATCATCCCTTATGAACATTCAGTACTTC.

The chain employs TRBV10-3 and TRBJ1-2, with 7 bases lining up with TRBD1. The CDR3 covers 13 residues. Germline-derived CDR1 and CDR2 are ENHRY and SYGVKD. J was trimmed by 6 bases and V by 5 bases; bases with no gene match: 6. The CDR3 coding sequence is TGTGCCATCAGTTCGACAGGGAGGGATGGCTACACCTTC. As protein: CAISSTGRDGYTF.

V is TRBV5-6 and J is TRBJ2-7; 7 bases agree with TRBD2. V trimming: 3 bases; J trimming: 5 bases; junction bases outside the gene matches: 2. There are 12 residues in the CDR3. CDR1 is SGHDT and CDR2 is YYEEEE in the germline V gene. CDR3: CASSWEGNEQYF. CDR3 DNA: TGTGCCAGCAGCTGGGAGGGAAACGAGCAGTACTTC.

The chain has TRBV6-5 and TRBJ2-5, with D tentatively TRBD1 or TRBD2 (5 bases each). Trimming took off 5 bases at V and 11 bases at J, with 18 bases between the two ends. Germline V gene lookup returns CDR1 MNHEY and CDR2 SVGAGI. The CDR3 runs to 13 residues. In DNA, the CDR3 is TGTGCCAGCAGTGACTTGGGGGATTATGAGCAGTACTTC. This gives the protein CASSDLGDYEQYF.

The chain recombines TRBV3-1 with TRBJ2-5; a weak D match, TRBD2 (5 bases). The CDR3 has 13 residues. The germline V gene encodes CDR1 LGHDT and CDR2 YNNKEL (reference sequence). V shed 11 bases and J shed 5 bases, with 18 bases lying between them. CDR3: CAGKEGLVETQYF. The CDR3 bases are TGTGCCGGCAAAGAGGGCTTAGTGGAGACCCAGTACTTC.